This paragraph covers one TCR beta chain sequence. Clones were read by immunoSEQ multiplex PCR, and TCRdb kept only the in-frame ones, dropping some. The sample yields a few hundred thousand clones, 75% to 90% seen once. This record comes from a study of blood T cell repertoires in COVID-19. As for the study in general: COVID-19 samples collected from the United States, Italy and Spain covered acute and convalescent phases. T cells, B-cell-depleted T cells, or PBMCs supplied cDNA or gDNA.

The V and J ends lost 3 bases and 2 bases respectively, with 5 bases between them. The CDR3 is made up of 13 amino acids. Germline CDR1 is MDHEN and CDR2 is SYDVKM. The receptor's source is a woman aged 35 to 49 who had recovered from COVID-19. This chain joins TRBV28 and TRBJ1-3; no firm D call. Sequencing input: peripheral blood. This chain's CDR3 is CASSFFAGNTIYF. In DNA form, the CDR3 reads TGTGCCAGCAGTTTCTTTGCTGGAAACACCATATATTTT. The variable domain in full, completed from reference TRBV28 and TRBJ1-3, reads DVKVTQSSRYLVKRTGEKVFLECVQDMDHENMFWYRQDPGLGLRLIYFSYDVKMKEKGDIPEGYSVSREKKERFSLILESASTNQTSMYLCASSFFAGNTIYFGEGSWLTVV.